This T cell receptor beta chain is from a study of cytotoxic CD8 clonotypes in ibrutinib-treated CLL. Turning to the study itself: Patients: more than 10 relapsed/refractory, fewer than 16 treatment-naive, around 17 IGHV unmutated.

Comments on this clone: Its antigen is not known.

Study results and caveats: Circulating CD8+ T-cell counts were tracked by baseline clonality, which exceeded that of age-matched healthy donors. The public clonotypes identified were infrequent and showed contraction or stability on treatment.

The targeted sequencing depth was 1 in 200,000 to 1 in 1 million T cells. Sequenced by immunoSEQ multiplex PCR; TCRdb stores in-frame clones only, minus some. This table holds about 140,000 clones, 80% found once. Germline V CDR1 and CDR2: SGHRS, YFSETQ. This CDR3 is 15 amino acids long. V lost 2 bases, J lost 2 bases, and 4 bases stayed unmatched. The V and J genes are TRBV5-1 and TRBJ2-3, with TRBD2 matching 8 bases. This clonotype was sampled from a human donor with chronic lymphocytic leukemia. Specimen: PBMCs, collected after 36 months of ibrutinib treatment. The CDR3 DNA reads TGCGCCAGCAGCTTTCAGCGGGAGTTCACAGATACGCAGTATTTT. It codes for CASSFQREFTDTQYF.